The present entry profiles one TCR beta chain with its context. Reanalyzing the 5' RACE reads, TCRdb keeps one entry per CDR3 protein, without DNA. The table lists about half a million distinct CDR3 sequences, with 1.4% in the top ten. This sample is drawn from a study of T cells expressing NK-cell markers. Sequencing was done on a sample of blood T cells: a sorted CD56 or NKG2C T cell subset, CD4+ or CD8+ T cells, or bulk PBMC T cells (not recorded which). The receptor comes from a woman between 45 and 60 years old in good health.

This CDR3 reads CSASGTRGYEQYF. J is TRBJ2-7 and V is TRBV20-1; TCRdb calls TRBD2, which cannot be checked without DNA. This CDR3 has 13 amino acids. Germline loops: CDR1 DFQATT, CDR2 SNEGSKA (reference sequence).